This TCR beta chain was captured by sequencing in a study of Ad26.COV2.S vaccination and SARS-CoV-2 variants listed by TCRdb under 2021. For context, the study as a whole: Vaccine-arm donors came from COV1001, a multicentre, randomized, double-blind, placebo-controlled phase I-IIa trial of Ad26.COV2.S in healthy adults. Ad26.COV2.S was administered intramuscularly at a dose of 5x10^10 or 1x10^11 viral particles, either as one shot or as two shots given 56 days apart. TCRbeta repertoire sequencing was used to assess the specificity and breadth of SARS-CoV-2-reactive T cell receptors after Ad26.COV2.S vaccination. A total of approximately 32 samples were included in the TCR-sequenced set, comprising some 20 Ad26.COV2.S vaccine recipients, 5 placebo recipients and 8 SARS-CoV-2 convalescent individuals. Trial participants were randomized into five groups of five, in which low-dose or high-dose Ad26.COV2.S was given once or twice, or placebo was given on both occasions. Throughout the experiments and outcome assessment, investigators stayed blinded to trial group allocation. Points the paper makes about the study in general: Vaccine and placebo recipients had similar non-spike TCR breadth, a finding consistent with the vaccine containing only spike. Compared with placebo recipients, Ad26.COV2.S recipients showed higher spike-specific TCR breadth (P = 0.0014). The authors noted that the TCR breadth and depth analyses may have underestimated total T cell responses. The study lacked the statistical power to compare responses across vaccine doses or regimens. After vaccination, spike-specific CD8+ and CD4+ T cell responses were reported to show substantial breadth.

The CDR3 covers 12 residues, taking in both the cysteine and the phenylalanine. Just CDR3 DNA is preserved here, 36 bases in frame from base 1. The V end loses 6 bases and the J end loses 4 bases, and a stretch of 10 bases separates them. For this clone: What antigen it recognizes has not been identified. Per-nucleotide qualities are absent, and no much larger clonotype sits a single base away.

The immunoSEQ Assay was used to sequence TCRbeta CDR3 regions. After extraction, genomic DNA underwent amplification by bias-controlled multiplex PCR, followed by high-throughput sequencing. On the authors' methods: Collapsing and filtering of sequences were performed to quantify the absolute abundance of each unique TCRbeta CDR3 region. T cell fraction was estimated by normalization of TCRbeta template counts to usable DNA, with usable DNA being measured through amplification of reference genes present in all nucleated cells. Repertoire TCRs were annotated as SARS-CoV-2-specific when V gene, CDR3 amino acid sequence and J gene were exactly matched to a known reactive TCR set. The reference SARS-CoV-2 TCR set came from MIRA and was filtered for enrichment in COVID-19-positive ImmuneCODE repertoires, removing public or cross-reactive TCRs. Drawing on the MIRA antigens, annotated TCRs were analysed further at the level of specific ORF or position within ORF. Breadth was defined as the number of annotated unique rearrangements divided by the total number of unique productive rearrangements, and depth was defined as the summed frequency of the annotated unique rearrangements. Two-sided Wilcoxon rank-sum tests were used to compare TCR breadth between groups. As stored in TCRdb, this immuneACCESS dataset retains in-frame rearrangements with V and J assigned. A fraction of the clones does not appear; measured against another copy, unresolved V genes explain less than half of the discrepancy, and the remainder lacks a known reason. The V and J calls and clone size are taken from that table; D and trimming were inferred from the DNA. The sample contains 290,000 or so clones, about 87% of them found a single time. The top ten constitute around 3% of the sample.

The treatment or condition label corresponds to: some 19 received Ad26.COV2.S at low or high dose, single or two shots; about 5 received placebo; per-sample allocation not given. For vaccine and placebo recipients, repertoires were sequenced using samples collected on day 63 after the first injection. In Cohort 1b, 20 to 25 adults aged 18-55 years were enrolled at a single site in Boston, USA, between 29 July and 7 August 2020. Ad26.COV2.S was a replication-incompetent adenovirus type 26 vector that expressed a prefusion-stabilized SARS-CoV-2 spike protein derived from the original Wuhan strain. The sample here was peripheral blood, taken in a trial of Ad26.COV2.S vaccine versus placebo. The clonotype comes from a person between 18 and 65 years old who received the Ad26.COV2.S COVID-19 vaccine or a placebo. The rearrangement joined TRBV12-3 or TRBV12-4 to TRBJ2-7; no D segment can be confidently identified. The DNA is TGTGCCAGCAGCCCCACCATTTACGAGCAGTACTTC. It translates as CASSPTIYEQYF.